This TCR beta chain was sequenced during a study of cytomegalovirus exposure and HLA in healthy donors. General study findings and limits: Usually a TCR sequence was rare, but some public TCRs were found in many donors. Per a prior analysis, the majority of TCR beta V segments were productive roughly 87% or roughly 30% of the time.

The CDR3 covers 15 residues. V was pared by 3 bases and J by 6 bases, with 8 bases of the junction left unmatched. Germline CDR1 is MNHEY and CDR2 is SMNVEV (reference sequence). The primer mix had 60 Vbeta and 13 Jbeta primers. Clones were sequenced by immunoSEQ multiplex PCR, and TCRdb holds only the in-frame ones, with some missing. The table includes about 140,000 clones, 70% to 80% detected once. In the case of this clone: Its antigen is currently unknown.

The V gene is TRBV27, the J gene TRBJ1-5, with TRBD1 matching over 7 bases. The sample consisted of PBMCs. This sequence was found in a female donor in good health and CMV-seronegative. This chain's CDR3 is CASSFFRDRSQPQHF. The CDR3 region has the DNA TGTGCCAGCAGTTTCTTCCGGGACAGAAGTCAGCCCCAGCATTTT.